This T cell receptor beta chain was found in a study of shared clonotypes between healthy human individuals. Findings and caveats of the study: When naive CD4 clonotypes were compared across several donors, around 4.6% were shared.

With regard to this clone: The antigen remains undetermined.

The naive CD8 population came from CD45RO-negative cells selected for CCR7, without terminally differentiated effector memory CD45RA+ cells. This table comes from immunoSEQ multiplex PCR, and its TCRdb copy is limited to in-frame clones, with some not included. The sample lists some 1,900,000 clones, approximately 94% occurring once. The sequence was obtained from a man between 18 and 35 years old in good health. Sequences were obtained from naive CD8+ T cells sorted from blood.

The CDR3 nucleotides are TGTGCCAGCGAGTATACGGGGGGCTTGGCTGGCTACACCTTC. Translated: CASEYTGGLAGYTF. The chain joins TRBV5-4 to TRBJ1-2; D possibly corresponds to TRBD1 (6 bases). This CDR3 comprises 14 residues. V lost 7 bases to trimming and J lost 7 bases, with 20 bases between them. Germline V gives CDR1 SGHNT, CDR2 YYREEE (reference sequence).